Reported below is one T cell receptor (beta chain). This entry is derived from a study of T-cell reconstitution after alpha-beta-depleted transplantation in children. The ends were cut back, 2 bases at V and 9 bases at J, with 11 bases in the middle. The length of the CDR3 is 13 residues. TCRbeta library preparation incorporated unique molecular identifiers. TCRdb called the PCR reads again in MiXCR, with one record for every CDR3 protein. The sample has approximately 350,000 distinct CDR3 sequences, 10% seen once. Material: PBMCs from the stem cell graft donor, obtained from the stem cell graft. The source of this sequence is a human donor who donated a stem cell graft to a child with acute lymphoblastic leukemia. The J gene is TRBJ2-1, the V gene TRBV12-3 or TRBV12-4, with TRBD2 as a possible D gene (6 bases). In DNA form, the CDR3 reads TGTGCCAGCAGTTTATCGGGAGTTTCTGAGCAGTTCTTC. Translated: CASSLSGVSEQFF.